This T cell receptor beta chain was recorded in a study of response to subunit inactivated influenza vaccine. Details on this clonotype: No antigen is known for it.

Germline CDR1 reads SNHLY; CDR2 reads FYNNEI. The CDR3 runs 16 residues. The V gene end was trimmed by 1 base and the J gene end by 6 bases; junction bases not matched to a gene: 8. TCRdb re-called the RT-PCR reads through MiXCR, storing one row per CDR3 protein. This sample carries roughly 790,000 distinct CDR3 sequences, 21% of them seen once, and the ten largest clones take 10% to 13%. Study-level points and caveats: Authors proposed each seasonal influenza vaccination draws in few new T cells.

This material consisted of PBMCs from blood, taken roughly 5 days after vaccination. V and J are TRBV2 and TRBJ2-7, with TRBD1 matching 11 bases. The TCR sequence derives from a middle-aged man who received an inactivated influenza vaccine. CDR3 in amino acids: CASSEGIGTGGTEQYF. The CDR3 bases are TGTGCCAGCAGTGAAGGCATTGGGACAGGGGGGACCGAGCAGTACTTC.